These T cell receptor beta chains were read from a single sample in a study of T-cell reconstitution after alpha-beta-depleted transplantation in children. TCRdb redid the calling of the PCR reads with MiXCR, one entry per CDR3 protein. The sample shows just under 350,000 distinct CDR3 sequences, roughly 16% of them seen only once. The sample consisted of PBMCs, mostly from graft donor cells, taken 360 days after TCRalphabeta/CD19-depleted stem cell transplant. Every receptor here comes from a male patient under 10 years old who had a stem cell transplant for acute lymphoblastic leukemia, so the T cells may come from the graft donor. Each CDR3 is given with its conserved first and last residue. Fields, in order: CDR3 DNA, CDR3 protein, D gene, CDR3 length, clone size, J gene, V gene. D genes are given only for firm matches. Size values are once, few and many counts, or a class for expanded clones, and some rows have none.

CDR3nt: TGTGCCAGCAGCTCCTGGACTAGCGGTAGCGAGGATACGCAGTATTTT
CDR3aa: CASSSWTSGSEDTQYF
d_gene: TRBD2
len: 16
abundance: .
j_gene: TRBJ2-3
v_gene: TRBV7-9

CDR3nt: TGTGCCAGCAGTTTCTTCGGGAACGCTCCTGGAAACACCATATATTTT
CDR3aa: CASSFFGNAPGNTIYF
d_gene: .
len: 16
abundance: .
j_gene: TRBJ1-3
v_gene: TRBV6-5

CDR3nt: TGTGCCAGCAGCCAAGATAGCCCAGTCTACAATGAGCAGTTCTTC
CDR3aa: CASSQDSPVYNEQFF
d_gene: .
len: 15
abundance: .
j_gene: TRBJ2-1
v_gene: TRBV3-1

CDR3nt: TGTGCCAGCAGCTCCTGGACAGGAACCAATGAGCAGTTCTTC
CDR3aa: CASSSWTGTNEQFF
d_gene: TRBD1
len: 14
abundance: few
j_gene: TRBJ2-1
v_gene: TRBV7-2

CDR3nt: TGTGCCAGCAGCTTGGAGTCACTAGCGGGAGGCCATGAGCAGTTCTTC
CDR3aa: CASSLESLAGGHEQFF
d_gene: TRBD2
len: 16
abundance: few
j_gene: TRBJ2-1
v_gene: TRBV5-6

CDR3nt: TGCAGCGTTGTCGGGCAGTCCGGCGAGCAGTACTTC
CDR3aa: CSVVGQSGEQYF
d_gene: .
len: 12
abundance: many
j_gene: TRBJ2-7
v_gene: TRBV29-1

CDR3nt: TGTGCCAGCAGCCCCAGGGGGGGTACGGCAGATACGCAGTATTTT
CDR3aa: CASSPRGGTADTQYF
d_gene: .
len: 15
abundance: .
j_gene: TRBJ2-3
v_gene: TRBV7-9

CDR3nt: TGTGCCAGCAGTACTCCCGGGACAGGGTCCTACGAGCAGTACTTC
CDR3aa: CASSTPGTGSYEQYF
d_gene: TRBD1
len: 15
abundance: few
j_gene: TRBJ2-7
v_gene: TRBV12-3/TRBV12-4

CDR3nt: TGTACCAGCAGTCCGGACCGACTAGCGGGAGTTACCTACAATGAGCAGTTCTTC
CDR3aa: CTSSPDRLAGVTYNEQFF
d_gene: TRBD2
len: 18
abundance: .
j_gene: TRBJ2-1
v_gene: TRBV12-3/TRBV12-4

CDR3nt: TGCAGTGCTAATACAGGGCTGGGGAACATTCAGTACTTC
CDR3aa: CSANTGLGNIQYF
d_gene: .
len: 13
abundance: many
j_gene: TRBJ2-4
v_gene: TRBV20-1

CDR3nt: TGTGCCAGCAGTTTAGGGGCGGACCCTAGCACAGATACGCAGTATTTT
CDR3aa: CASSLGADPSTDTQYF
d_gene: .
len: 16
abundance: few
j_gene: TRBJ2-3
v_gene: TRBV12-3/TRBV12-4

CDR3nt: TGTGCCAGCAGCTCCTTCCTAGCGGGAGGGCCACACGAGCAGTACTTC
CDR3aa: CASSSFLAGGPHEQYF
d_gene: TRBD2
len: 16
abundance: few
j_gene: TRBJ2-7
v_gene: TRBV4-2

CDR3nt: TGTGCCAGCAGTACGGGACTAACCACAAACATTCAGTACTTC
CDR3aa: CASSTGLTTNIQYF
d_gene: TRBD2
len: 14
abundance: .
j_gene: TRBJ2-4
v_gene: TRBV6-6

CDR3nt: TGCAGTGCTAGAGACAGGGACAGGGGGAAATCACCCCTCCACTTT
CDR3aa: CSARDRDRGKSPLHF
d_gene: TRBD1
len: 15
abundance: .
j_gene: TRBJ1-6
v_gene: TRBV20-1

CDR3nt: TGTGCCATCGGCAGGGGGGACAATCAGCCCCAGCATTTT
CDR3aa: CAIGRGDNQPQHF
d_gene: TRBD1
len: 13
abundance: few
j_gene: TRBJ1-5
v_gene: TRBV10-3

CDR3nt: TGTGCCAGCAAGAGGGGGAGGTGGAATGAGCAGTTCTTC
CDR3aa: CASKRGRWNEQFF
d_gene: .
len: 13
abundance: few
j_gene: TRBJ2-1
v_gene: TRBV12-3/TRBV12-4

CDR3nt: TGTGCCAGCAGCCCCTGGGACACTACCTACGAGCAGTACTTC
CDR3aa: CASSPWDTTYEQYF
d_gene: .
len: 14
abundance: many
j_gene: TRBJ2-7
v_gene: TRBV7-8

CDR3nt: TGCGCCAGCAGCCCGCAGACGGCATCGAACACTGAAGCTTTCTTT
CDR3aa: CASSPQTASNTEAFF
d_gene: .
len: 15
abundance: .
j_gene: TRBJ1-1
v_gene: TRBV5-1

CDR3nt: TGTGCCAGCAGTTATCGACTAGCGGGAGGGTACCAAGAGACCCAGTACTTC
CDR3aa: CASSYRLAGGYQETQYF
d_gene: TRBD2
len: 17
abundance: few
j_gene: TRBJ2-5
v_gene: TRBV6-5

CDR3nt: TGTGCCAGCAGTTACTTAAGGGGACAAGTATCTGAAGCTTTCTTT
CDR3aa: CASSYLRGQVSEAFF
d_gene: .
len: 15
abundance: .
j_gene: TRBJ1-1
v_gene: TRBV6-5

CDR3nt: TGTGCCGTACAGGGGGGCGCGAACACTGAAGCTTTCTTT
CDR3aa: CAVQGGANTEAFF
d_gene: TRBD1
len: 13
abundance: few
j_gene: TRBJ1-1
v_gene: TRBV10-3

CDR3nt: TGTGCCAGCACCCCCCAGGCTAGCTCAGATACGCAGTATTTT
CDR3aa: CASTPQASSDTQYF
d_gene: .
len: 14
abundance: few
j_gene: TRBJ2-3
v_gene: TRBV7-2

CDR3nt: TGCAGCGTTGGCAGGACAGGGGCGACAGATACGCAGTATTTT
CDR3aa: CSVGRTGATDTQYF
d_gene: TRBD1
len: 14
abundance: .
j_gene: TRBJ2-3
v_gene: TRBV29-1

CDR3nt: TGTGCCAGCAGCCAAGGACTAGCGGGAGGCTACAATGAGCAGTTCTTC
CDR3aa: CASSQGLAGGYNEQFF
d_gene: TRBD2
len: 16
abundance: .
j_gene: TRBJ2-1
v_gene: TRBV3-1

CDR3nt: TGTGCCAGCAGTCCCGGAGCCGGGTCCTACGAGCAGTACTTC
CDR3aa: CASSPGAGSYEQYF
d_gene: .
len: 14
abundance: .
j_gene: TRBJ2-7
v_gene: TRBV12-3/TRBV12-4

CDR3nt: TGTGCCAGCAGCGTAGATCTGGGGGCGCGGGAGACCCAGTACTTC
CDR3aa: CASSVDLGARETQYF
d_gene: .
len: 15
abundance: few
j_gene: TRBJ2-5
v_gene: TRBV9

CDR3nt: TGTGCCAGCAGCTTCCTGATATCCTACAATGAGCAGTTCTTC
CDR3aa: CASSFLISYNEQFF
d_gene: .
len: 14
abundance: .
j_gene: TRBJ2-1
v_gene: TRBV5-6

CDR3nt: TGCAGTGCTAGAGATCTCAGGGCGGGAGGGCCCGGGGCCGGGGAGCTGTTTTTT
CDR3aa: CSARDLRAGGPGAGELFF
d_gene: TRBD2
len: 18
abundance: .
j_gene: TRBJ2-2
v_gene: TRBV20-1

CDR3nt: TGCGCCAGCAGCCAAGCCCCTTTAGGACTAGCGGGCTTCAATGAGCAGTTCTTC
CDR3aa: CASSQAPLGLAGFNEQFF
d_gene: TRBD2
len: 18
abundance: .
j_gene: TRBJ2-1
v_gene: TRBV4-1

CDR3nt: TGTGCCAGCAGCTTCCCAGGGGGTGAAACAGATACGCAGTATTTT
CDR3aa: CASSFPGGETDTQYF
d_gene: TRBD1
len: 15
abundance: .
j_gene: TRBJ2-3
v_gene: TRBV5-6

CDR3nt: TGTGCCAGCAGTTTATTTAAGGCTAGCGGGAGGGCTACTAGCACAGATACGCAGTATTTT
CDR3aa: CASSLFKASGRATSTDTQYF
d_gene: TRBD2
len: 20
abundance: few
j_gene: TRBJ2-3
v_gene: TRBV28

CDR3nt: TGTGCCAGCAGTCGCAGCTACATGGCCCAAGAGACCCAGTACTTC
CDR3aa: CASSRSYMAQETQYF
d_gene: .
len: 15
abundance: few
j_gene: TRBJ2-5
v_gene: TRBV2

CDR3nt: TGTGCCAGCAGTTTGGGGGCCTTTAACAGGGGGGATTCACCCCTCCACTTT
CDR3aa: CASSLGAFNRGDSPLHF
d_gene: TRBD1
len: 17
abundance: .
j_gene: TRBJ1-6
v_gene: TRBV28

CDR3nt: TGTGCCAGCAGCTTAGATCGAAGGTTATGGAGCTCCTACGAGCAGTACTTC
CDR3aa: CASSLDRRLWSSYEQYF
d_gene: .
len: 17
abundance: .
j_gene: TRBJ2-7
v_gene: TRBV11-2

CDR3nt: TGCGCCAGCAGCCAAAATACCCGGGACAATGAGCAGTTCTTC
CDR3aa: CASSQNTRDNEQFF
d_gene: .
len: 14
abundance: many
j_gene: TRBJ2-1
v_gene: TRBV4-3

CDR3nt: TGCGCCAGCAGCTTGGGGTTTAACAGGCTTTTGGTTGAAGCTTTCTTT
CDR3aa: CASSLGFNRLLVEAFF
d_gene: .
len: 16
abundance: .
j_gene: TRBJ1-1
v_gene: TRBV5-1

CDR3nt: TGTGCCAGCCGAGTAACTGGGACTAGCGGGGTGGATACGCAGTATTTT
CDR3aa: CASRVTGTSGVDTQYF
d_gene: TRBD2
len: 16
abundance: few
j_gene: TRBJ2-3
v_gene: TRBV12-3/TRBV12-4

CDR3nt: TGCAGCGTCGGGGGGCAGACCTACAATGAGCAGTTCTTC
CDR3aa: CSVGGQTYNEQFF
d_gene: .
len: 13
abundance: few
j_gene: TRBJ2-1
v_gene: TRBV29-1

CDR3nt: TGTGCCAGCAGCGACCGGGACCTCAATCAGCCCCAGCATTTT
CDR3aa: CASSDRDLNQPQHF
d_gene: .
len: 14
abundance: few
j_gene: TRBJ1-5
v_gene: TRBV7-2

CDR3nt: TGTGCCAGCAGCCCTAGCGGGCCGTACAATGAGCAGTTCTTC
CDR3aa: CASSPSGPYNEQFF
d_gene: TRBD2
len: 14
abundance: few
j_gene: TRBJ2-1
v_gene: TRBV7-9

CDR3nt: TGTGCCAGCAGCTTCGATGGGGTCTTTGGAAACACCATATATTTT
CDR3aa: CASSFDGVFGNTIYF
d_gene: .
len: 15
abundance: .
j_gene: TRBJ1-3
v_gene: TRBV11-2

CDR3nt: TGCGCCAGCAGAAGGGGAGGCGATAATGAGCAGTTCTTC
CDR3aa: CASRRGGDNEQFF
d_gene: .
len: 13
abundance: .
j_gene: TRBJ2-1
v_gene: TRBV5-1

CDR3nt: TGCGCCAGCAGCCAACGGGCGGGAGGGAGCACAGATACGCAGTATTTT
CDR3aa: CASSQRAGGSTDTQYF
d_gene: TRBD2
len: 16
abundance: few
j_gene: TRBJ2-3
v_gene: TRBV4-1

CDR3nt: TGTGCCATCAGTGGGCTAGCGGGAGGCACCGGGGAGCTGTTTTTT
CDR3aa: CAISGLAGGTGELFF
d_gene: TRBD2
len: 15
abundance: .
j_gene: TRBJ2-2
v_gene: TRBV10-3

CDR3nt: TGCGCCAGCAGCCAAGCCCGCAGGGGGCCCTACGAGCAGTACTTC
CDR3aa: CASSQARRGPYEQYF
d_gene: TRBD1
len: 15
abundance: many
j_gene: TRBJ2-7
v_gene: TRBV4-1

CDR3nt: TGCAGTGCTAGGATAGCGGGACTCGGGGAGCTGTTTTTT
CDR3aa: CSARIAGLGELFF
d_gene: TRBD2
len: 13
abundance: .
j_gene: TRBJ2-2
v_gene: TRBV20-1

CDR3nt: TGTGCCAGCCTGGGCCCTCTCGATGAGCAGTTCTTC
CDR3aa: CASLGPLDEQFF
d_gene: .
len: 12
abundance: few
j_gene: TRBJ2-1
v_gene: TRBV2

CDR3nt: TGCGCCAGCAGCCAAGATTCGACGGGCCTCTATGGCTACACCTTC
CDR3aa: CASSQDSTGLYGYTF
d_gene: .
len: 15
abundance: few
j_gene: TRBJ1-2
v_gene: TRBV4-3